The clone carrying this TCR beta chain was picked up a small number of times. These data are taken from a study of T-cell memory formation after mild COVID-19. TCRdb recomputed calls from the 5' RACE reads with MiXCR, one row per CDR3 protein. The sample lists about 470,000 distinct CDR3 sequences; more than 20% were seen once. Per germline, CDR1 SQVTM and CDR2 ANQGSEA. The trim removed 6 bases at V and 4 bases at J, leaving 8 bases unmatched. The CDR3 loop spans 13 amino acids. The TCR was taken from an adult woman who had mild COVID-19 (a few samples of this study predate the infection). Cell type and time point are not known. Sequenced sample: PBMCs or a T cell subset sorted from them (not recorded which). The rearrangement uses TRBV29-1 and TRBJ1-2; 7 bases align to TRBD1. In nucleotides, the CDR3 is TGCAGCGTAACCGGACAGGCCCTCTATGGCTACACCTTC. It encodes CSVTGQALYGYTF. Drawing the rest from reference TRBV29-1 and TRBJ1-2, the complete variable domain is SAVISQKPSRDICQRGTSLTIQCQVDSQVTMMFWYRQQPGQSLTLIATANQGSEATYESGFVIDKFPISRPNLTFSTLTVSNMSPEDSSIYLCSVTGQALYGYTFGSGTRLTVV.